Detailed here is one T cell receptor (beta chain). Its antigen remains unknown. The entry originates in a study of Ad26.COV2.S vaccination and SARS-CoV-2 variants. Background on the study: Ad26.COV2.S shots went into the muscle once or twice, 56 days apart.

V lost 3 bases and J lost 6, with 13 bases in between. There are 14 residues in the CDR3. Germline loops: CDR1 SGDLS, CDR2 YYNGEE. Treatment of the sample: approximately 18 received Ad26.COV2.S at low or high dose, single or two shots; roughly five received placebo; per-sample allocation not given. Sampling was done on day 63 after the first vaccine or placebo injection. Cohort 1b enrolled adults aged 18-55 years in Boston. Findings and caveats of the study: Breadth of non-spike TCRs did not differ between vaccinees and placebo recipients. Total T cell responses, in the TCR breadth and depth analyses, may have been underestimated.

Only in-frame clones appear in the TCRdb table, and some are missing; sequencing was by immunoSEQ multiplex PCR. The sample includes 290,000 or so clones, about 90% of them seen just once. The receptor's source is a person between 18 and 65 years old who received the Ad26.COV2.S COVID-19 vaccine or a placebo. Sequenced material: peripheral blood, taken in a trial of Ad26.COV2.S vaccine versus placebo. This chain connects TRBV9 to TRBJ2-1; TRBD1 might be the D (6 bases). In DNA form, the CDR3 reads TGTGCCAGCAGCGCCCGGGACATAGTCAATGAGCAGTTCTTC. Residues: CASSARDIVNEQFF.